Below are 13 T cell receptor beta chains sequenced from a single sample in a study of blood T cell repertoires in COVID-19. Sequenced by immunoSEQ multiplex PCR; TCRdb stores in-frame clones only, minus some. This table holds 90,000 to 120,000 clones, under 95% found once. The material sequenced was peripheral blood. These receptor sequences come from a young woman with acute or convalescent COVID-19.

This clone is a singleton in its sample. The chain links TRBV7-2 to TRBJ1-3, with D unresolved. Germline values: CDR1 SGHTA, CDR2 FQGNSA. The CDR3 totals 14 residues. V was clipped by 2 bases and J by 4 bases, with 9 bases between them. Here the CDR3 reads CASSLFREGNTIYF. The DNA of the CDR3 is TGTGCCAGCAGCTTATTTAGGGAGGGAAACACCATATATTTT.

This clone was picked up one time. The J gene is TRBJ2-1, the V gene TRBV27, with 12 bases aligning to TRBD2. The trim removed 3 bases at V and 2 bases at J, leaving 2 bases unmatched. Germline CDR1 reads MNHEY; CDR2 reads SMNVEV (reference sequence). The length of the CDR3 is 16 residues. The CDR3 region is CASSFGLAGTYNEQFF. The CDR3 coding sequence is TGTGCCAGCAGTTTCGGACTAGCGGGGACCTACAATGAGCAGTTCTTC.

The CDR3 nucleotides are TGTGCCAGCTCACCACGTCAGGCGGGCGAGCAGTACTTC. Its protein is CASSPRQAGEQYF. The V call is TRBV18, the J call TRBJ2-7; TRBD2 is a possible D gene (5 bases). Per germline, CDR1 KGHSH and CDR2 LQKENI. Deletions cut 1 base from V and 6 bases from J, with 10 bases between. The CDR3 spans 13 residues.

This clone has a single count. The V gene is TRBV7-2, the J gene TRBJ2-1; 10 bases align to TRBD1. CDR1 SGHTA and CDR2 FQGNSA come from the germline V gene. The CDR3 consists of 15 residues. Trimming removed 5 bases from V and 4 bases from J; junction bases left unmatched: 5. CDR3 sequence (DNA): TGTGCCAGCAGCGGACGGACAGGGGGTTACAATGAGCAGTTCTTC. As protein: CASSGRTGGYNEQFF.

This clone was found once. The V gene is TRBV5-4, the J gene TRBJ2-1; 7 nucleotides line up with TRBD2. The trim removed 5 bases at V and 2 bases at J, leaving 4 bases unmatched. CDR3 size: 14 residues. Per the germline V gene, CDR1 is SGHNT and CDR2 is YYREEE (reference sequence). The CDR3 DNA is TGTGCCAGCAGTCTAGCGGAACCCTACAATGAGCAGTTCTTC. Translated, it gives CASSLAEPYNEQFF.

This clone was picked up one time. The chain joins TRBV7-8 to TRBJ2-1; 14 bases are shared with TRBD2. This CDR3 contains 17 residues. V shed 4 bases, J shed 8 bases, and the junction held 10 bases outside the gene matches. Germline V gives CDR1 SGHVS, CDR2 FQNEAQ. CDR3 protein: CASSSATGTSGSYEQFF. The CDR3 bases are TGTGCCAGCAGCTCGGCTACCGGGACTAGCGGGAGCTATGAGCAGTTCTTC. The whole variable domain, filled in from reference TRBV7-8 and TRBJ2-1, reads GAGVSQSPRYKVAKRGQDVALRCDPISGHVSLFWYQQALGQGPEFLTYFQNEAQLDKSGLPSDRFFAERPEGSVSTLKIQRTQQEDSAVYLCASSSATGTSGSYEQFFGPGTRLTVL.

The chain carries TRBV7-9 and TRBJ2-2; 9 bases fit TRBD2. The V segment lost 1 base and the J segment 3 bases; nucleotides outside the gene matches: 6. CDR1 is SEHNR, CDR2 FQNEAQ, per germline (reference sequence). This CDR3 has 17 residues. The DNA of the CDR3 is TGTGCCAGCAGCTTAGGAATAGCGGGAGCGCACACCGGGGAGCTGTTTTTT. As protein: CASSLGIAGAHTGELFF.

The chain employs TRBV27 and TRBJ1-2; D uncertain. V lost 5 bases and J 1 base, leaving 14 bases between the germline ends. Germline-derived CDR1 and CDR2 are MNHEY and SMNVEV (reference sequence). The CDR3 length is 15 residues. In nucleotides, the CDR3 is TGTGCCAGCAGTCCATCCGGGATACATAACTATGGCTACACCTTC. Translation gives CASSPSGIHNYGYTF.

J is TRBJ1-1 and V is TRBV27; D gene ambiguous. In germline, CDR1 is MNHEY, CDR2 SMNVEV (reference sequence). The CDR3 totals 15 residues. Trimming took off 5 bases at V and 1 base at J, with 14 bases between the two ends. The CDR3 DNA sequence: TGTGCCAGCAGTCGCTACTCAGACAAGAACACTGAAGCTTTCTTT. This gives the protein CASSRYSDKNTEAFF.

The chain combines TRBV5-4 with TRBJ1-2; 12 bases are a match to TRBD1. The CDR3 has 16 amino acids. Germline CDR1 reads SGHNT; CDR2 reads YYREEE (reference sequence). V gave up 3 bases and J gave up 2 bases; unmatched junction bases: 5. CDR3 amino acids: CASSWAGTGGNYGYTF. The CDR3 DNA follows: TGTGCCAGCAGCTGGGCCGGGACAGGGGGCAACTATGGCTACACCTTC.

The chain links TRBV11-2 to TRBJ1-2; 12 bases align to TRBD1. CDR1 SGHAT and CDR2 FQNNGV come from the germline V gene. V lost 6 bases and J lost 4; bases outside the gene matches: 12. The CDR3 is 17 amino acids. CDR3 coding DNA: TGTGCCAGCAGATCCATCAGCCGGGACAGGGGGCTCTATGGCTACACCTTC. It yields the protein CASRSISRDRGLYGYTF.

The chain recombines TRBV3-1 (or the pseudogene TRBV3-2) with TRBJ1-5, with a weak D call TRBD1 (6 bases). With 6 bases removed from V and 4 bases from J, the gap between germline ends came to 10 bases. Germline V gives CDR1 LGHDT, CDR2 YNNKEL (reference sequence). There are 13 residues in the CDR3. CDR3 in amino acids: CASSSQGNQPQHF. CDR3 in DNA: TGTGCCAGCAGTTCACAGGGAAATCAGCCCCAGCATTTT.

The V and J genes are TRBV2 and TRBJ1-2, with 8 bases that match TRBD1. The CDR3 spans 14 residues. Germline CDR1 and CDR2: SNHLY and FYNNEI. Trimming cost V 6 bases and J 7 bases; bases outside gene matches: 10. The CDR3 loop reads CASRADRVDGGYTF. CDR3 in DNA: TGTGCCAGCAGAGCGGACAGGGTGGATGGTGGCTACACCTTC.